Sequencing of this T cell receptor beta chain was carried out in a study of OX40 agonist ivuxolimab in advanced cancers. Looking at the study overall: Given to patients was ivuxolimab, an agonistic anti-OX40 (CD134) antibody. Prior checkpoint blockade (anti-PD-1, anti-PD-L1 or anti-CTLA-4) was permitted; over 30% had it.

Repertoires were generated with immunoSEQ multiplex PCR, while TCRdb's copy carries only in-frame clones and drops some. The data hold approximately 60,000 clones, with 70% to 85% observed a single time. Trimming took off 8 bases at V and 1 base at J, with 9 bases between the two ends. The CDR3 runs to 13 residues. CDR1 and CDR2 from the germline V gene are MNHEY and SVGAGI. J is TRBJ1-5 and V is TRBV6-5, with a weak D call TRBD1 (5 bases). This sequence was found in an adult with an advanced solid tumor such as melanoma, head and neck, liver or kidney cancer. Source: CD4+ or CD8+ T cells sorted from blood, taken in a trial of the OX40 agonist ivuxolimab. CDR3 loop: CASGSGSNQPQHF. In DNA, the CDR3 is TGTGCCAGCGGTTCAGGGAGCAATCAGCCCCAGCATTTT.